This T cell receptor (beta chain) is drawn from a study of blood T cell repertoires in COVID-19. Background on the study: Spain, Italy and the United States supplied samples that represented acute and convalescent COVID-19. The analysed material was cDNA or gDNA that came from T cells, B-cell-depleted T cells, or PBMCs.

Patients of the Seattle cohort, enrolled during active infection, were followed longitudinally. In the source study's methods: Reference gene primers were amplified, and this amplification served to estimate nucleated cell counts. Profiled with immunoSEQ multiplex PCR; TCRdb holds only in-frame clones, not every one. V, J and clone size are taken as reported in that table, and D and trimming were inferred from the DNA itself. This sample has approximately 500,000 clones, with about 91% found just once. Deletions cut 0 bases from V and 4 bases from J, with 22 bases between. Per germline, CDR1 SGHDN and CDR2 FVKESK. CDR3 size: 19 residues.

V gene TRBV14 combines with J gene TRBJ2-1; possibly TRBD2 for D (5 bases). The sequenced sample consisted of peripheral blood. This clonotype originated in a young man with COVID-19, enrolled during active disease. As DNA, the CDR3 is TGTGCCAGCAGCCAAGATTCCCCCAGCGGACCCGCCTTATACAATGAGCAGTTCTTC. Protein: CASSQDSPSGPALYNEQFF.